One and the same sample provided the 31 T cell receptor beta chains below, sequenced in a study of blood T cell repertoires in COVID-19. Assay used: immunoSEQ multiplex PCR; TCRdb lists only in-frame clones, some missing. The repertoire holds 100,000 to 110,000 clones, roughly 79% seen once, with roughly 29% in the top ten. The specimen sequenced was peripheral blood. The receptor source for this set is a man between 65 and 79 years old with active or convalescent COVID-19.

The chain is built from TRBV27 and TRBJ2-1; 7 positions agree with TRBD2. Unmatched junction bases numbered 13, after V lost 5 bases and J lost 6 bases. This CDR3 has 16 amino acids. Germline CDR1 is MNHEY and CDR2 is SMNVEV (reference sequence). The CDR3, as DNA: TGTGCCAGCAGTCCAGCCCGTGGGAGGGCCACCAATGAGCAGTTCTTC. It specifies CASSPARGRATNEQFF.

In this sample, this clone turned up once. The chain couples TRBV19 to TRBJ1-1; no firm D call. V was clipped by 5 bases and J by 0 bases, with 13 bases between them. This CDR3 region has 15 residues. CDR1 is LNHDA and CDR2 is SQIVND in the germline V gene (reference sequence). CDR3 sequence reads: CASSGLRLLNTEAFF. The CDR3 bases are TGTGCCAGTAGTGGCCTGAGGTTACTGAACACTGAAGCTTTCTTT.

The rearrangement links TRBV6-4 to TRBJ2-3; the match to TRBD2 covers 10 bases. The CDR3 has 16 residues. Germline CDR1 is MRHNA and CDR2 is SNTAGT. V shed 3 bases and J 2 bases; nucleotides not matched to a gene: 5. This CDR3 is CASSETSGILTDTQYF. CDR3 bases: TGTGCCAGCAGTGAAACTAGCGGGATACTCACAGATACGCAGTATTTT.

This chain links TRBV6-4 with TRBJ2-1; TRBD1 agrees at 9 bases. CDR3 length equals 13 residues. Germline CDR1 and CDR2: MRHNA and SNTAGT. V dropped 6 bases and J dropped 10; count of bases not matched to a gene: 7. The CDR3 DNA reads TGTGCCAGCAGCCCGGGACAGGGAGCCGAGCAGTTCTTC. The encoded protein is CASSPGQGAEQFF.

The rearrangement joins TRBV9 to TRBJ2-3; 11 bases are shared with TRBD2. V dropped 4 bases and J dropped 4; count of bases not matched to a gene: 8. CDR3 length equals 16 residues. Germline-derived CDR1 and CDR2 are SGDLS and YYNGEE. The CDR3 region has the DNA TGTGCCAGCAGCCTATTTACTAGCGGGAGCGCAGATACGCAGTATTTT. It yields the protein CASSLFTSGSADTQYF.

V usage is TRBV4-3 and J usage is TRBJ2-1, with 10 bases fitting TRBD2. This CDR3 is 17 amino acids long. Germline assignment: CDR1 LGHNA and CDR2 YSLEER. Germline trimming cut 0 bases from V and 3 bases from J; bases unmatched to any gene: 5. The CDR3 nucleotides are TGCGCCAGCAGCCAAGAACCAGCGGGAGGGAACTACAATGAGCAGTTCTTC. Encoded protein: CASSQEPAGGNYNEQFF.

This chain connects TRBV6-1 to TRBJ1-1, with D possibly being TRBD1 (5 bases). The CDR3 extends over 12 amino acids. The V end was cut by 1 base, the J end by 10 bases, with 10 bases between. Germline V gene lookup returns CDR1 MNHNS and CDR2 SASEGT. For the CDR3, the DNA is TGTGCCAGCAGTGAAGGACAGTTCGGAGCTTTCTTT. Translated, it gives CASSEGQFGAFF.

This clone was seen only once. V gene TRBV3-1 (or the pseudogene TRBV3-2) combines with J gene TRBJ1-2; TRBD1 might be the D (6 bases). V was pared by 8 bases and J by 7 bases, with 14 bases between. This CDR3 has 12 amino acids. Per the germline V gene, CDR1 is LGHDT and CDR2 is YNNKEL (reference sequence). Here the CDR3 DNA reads TGTGCCAGCCAAGGGGGGGGTGCTGGCTACACCTTC. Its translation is CASQGGGAGYTF.

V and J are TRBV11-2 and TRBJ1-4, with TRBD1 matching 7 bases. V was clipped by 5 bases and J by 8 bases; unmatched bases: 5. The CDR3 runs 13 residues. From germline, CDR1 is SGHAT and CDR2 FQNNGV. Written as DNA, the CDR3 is TGTGCCAGCAGCCCGACAGGGACAGAAAAACTGTTTTTT. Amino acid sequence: CASSPTGTEKLFF.

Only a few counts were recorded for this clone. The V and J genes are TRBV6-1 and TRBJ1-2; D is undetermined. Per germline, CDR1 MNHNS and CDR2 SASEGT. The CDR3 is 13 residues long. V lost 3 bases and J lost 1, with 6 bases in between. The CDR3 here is CASSDRLNYGYTF. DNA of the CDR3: TGTGCCAGCAGTGACAGGCTTAACTATGGCTACACCTTC.

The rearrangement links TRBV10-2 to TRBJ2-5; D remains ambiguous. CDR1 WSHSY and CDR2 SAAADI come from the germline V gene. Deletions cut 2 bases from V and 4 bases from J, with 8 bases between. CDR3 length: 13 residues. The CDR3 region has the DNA TGCGCCAGCAGTGAGGCTCGAGTAGAGACCCAGTACTTC. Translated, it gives CASSEARVETQYF.

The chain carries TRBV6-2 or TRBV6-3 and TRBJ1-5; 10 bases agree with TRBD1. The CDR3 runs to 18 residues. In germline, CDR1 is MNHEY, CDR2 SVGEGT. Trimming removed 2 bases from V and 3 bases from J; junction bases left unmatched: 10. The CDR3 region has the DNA TGTGCCAGCAGTTACGAAAGACAGGGGGCTTGGGTCAATCAGCCCCAGCATTTT. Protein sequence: CASSYERQGAWVNQPQHF.

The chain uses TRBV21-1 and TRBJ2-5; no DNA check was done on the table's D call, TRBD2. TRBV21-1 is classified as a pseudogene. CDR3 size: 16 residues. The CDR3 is CASSRRYVGGGETQYF. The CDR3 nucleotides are TGTGCCAGCAGCCGGCGGTACGTGGGGGGAGGGGAGACCCAGTACTTC.

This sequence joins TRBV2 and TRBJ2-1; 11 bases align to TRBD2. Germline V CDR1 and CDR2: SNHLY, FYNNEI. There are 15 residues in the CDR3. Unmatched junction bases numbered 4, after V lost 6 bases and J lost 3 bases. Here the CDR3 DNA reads TGTGCCAGCAGCTATAGCGGGGGGGGCTACAATGAGCAGTTCTTC. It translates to CASSYSGGGYNEQFF.

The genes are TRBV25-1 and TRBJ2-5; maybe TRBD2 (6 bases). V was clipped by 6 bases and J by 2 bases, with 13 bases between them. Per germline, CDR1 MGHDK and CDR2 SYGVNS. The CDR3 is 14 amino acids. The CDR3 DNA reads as TGTGCCAGCAGCTCCCGGGGGATTCAAGAGACCCAGTACTTC. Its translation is CASSSRGIQETQYF.

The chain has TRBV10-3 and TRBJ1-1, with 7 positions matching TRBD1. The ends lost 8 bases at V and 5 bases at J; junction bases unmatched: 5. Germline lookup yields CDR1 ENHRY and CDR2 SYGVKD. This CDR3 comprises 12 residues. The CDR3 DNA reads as TGTGCCATCGCCTCAGGGGGGACTGAAGCTTTCTTT. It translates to CAIASGGTEAFF.

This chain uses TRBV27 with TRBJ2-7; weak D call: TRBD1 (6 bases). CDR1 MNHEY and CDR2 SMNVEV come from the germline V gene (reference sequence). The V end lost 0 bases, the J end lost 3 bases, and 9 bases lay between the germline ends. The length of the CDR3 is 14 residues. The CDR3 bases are TGTGCCAGCAGTTTATCGGACAGACTCTACGAGCAGTACTTC. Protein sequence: CASSLSDRLYEQYF.

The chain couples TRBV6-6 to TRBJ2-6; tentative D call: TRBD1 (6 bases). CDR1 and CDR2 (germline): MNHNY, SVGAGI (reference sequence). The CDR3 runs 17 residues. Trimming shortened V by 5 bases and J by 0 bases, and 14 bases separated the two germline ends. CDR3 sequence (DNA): TGTGCCAGCAGTCCCCAGGGGACCAGCTCTGGGGCCAACGTCCTGACTTTC. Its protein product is CASSPQGTSSGANVLTF.

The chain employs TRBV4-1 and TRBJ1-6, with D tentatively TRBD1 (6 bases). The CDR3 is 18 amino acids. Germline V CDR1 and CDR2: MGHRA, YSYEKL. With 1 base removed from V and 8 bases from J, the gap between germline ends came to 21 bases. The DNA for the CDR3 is TGCGCCAGCAGCCAAGCAGGGGCAGTGGGGGATGGAGATTCACCCCTCCACTTT. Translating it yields CASSQAGAVGDGDSPLHF.

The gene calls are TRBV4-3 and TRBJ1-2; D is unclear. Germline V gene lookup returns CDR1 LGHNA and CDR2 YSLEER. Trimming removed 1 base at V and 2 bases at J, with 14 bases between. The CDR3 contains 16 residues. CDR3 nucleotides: TGCGCCAGCAGCCAAGGCTGGGCGTTACAGAACTATGGCTACACCTTC. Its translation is CASSQGWALQNYGYTF.

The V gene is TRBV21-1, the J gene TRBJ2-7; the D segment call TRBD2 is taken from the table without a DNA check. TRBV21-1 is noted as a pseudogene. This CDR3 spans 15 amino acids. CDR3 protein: CASSEEAPSSYEQYF. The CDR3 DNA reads TGTGCCAGCAGCGAAGAAGCGCCGAGCTCCTACGAGCAGTACTTC.

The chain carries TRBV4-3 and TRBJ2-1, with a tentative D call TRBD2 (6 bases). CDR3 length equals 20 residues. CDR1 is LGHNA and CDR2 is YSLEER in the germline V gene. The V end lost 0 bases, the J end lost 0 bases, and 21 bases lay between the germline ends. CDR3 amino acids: CASSQEGPGGTSLSYNEQFF. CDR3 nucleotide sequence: TGCGCCAGCAGCCAAGAAGGTCCAGGCGGGACCTCCCTCTCCTACAATGAGCAGTTCTTC.

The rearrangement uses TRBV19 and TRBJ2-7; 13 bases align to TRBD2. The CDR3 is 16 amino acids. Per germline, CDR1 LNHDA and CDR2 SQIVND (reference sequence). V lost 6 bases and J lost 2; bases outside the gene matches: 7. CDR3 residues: CASRDSGTSGTYEQYF. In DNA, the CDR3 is TGTGCCAGTAGGGACTCTGGGACTAGCGGGACCTACGAGCAGTACTTC. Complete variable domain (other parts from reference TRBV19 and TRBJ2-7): DGGITQSPKYLFRKEGQNVTLSCEQNLNHDAMYWYRQDPGQGLRLIYYSQIVNDFQKGDIAEGYSVSREKKESFPLTVTSAQKNPTAFYLCASRDSGTSGTYEQYFGPGTRLTVT.

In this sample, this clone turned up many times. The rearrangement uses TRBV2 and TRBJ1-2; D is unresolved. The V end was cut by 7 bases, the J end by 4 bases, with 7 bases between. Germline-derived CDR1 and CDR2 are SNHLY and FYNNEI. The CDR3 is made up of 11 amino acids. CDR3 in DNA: TGTGCCAGCACTGGACTCTATGGCTACACCTTC. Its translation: CASTGLYGYTF.

This CDR3 is CASSPSPGFDGYTF. The CDR3 DNA reads as TGTGCCAGCAGTCCTAGTCCGGGTTTCGATGGCTACACCTTC. The rearrangement links TRBV2 to TRBJ1-2, with D hard to call. CDR3 length equals 14 residues. Trimming shortened V by 5 bases and J by 6 bases, and 16 bases separated the two germline ends. Germline CDR1 is SNHLY and CDR2 is FYNNEI. Combining the CDR3 with reference TRBV2 and TRBJ1-2 gives the whole variable domain EPEVTQTPSHQVTQMGQEVILRCVPISNHLYFYWYRQILGQKVEFLVSFYNNEISEKSEIFDDQFSVERPDGSNFTLKIRSTKLEDSAMYFCASSPSPGFDGYTFGSGTRLTVV.

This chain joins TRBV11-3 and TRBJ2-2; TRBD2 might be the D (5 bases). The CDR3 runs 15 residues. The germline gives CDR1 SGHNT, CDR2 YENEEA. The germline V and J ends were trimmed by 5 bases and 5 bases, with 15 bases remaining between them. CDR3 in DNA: TGTGCCAGCAGCCCCGGGATCGAGCAAACCGGGGAGCTGTTTTTT. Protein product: CASSPGIEQTGELFF.

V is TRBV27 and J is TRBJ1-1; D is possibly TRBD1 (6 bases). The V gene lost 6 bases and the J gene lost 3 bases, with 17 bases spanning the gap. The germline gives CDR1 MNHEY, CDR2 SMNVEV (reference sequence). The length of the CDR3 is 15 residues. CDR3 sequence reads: CASSPTTGRYTEAFF. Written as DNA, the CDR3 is TGTGCCAGCAGCCCCACGACAGGAAGGTACACTGAAGCTTTCTTT.

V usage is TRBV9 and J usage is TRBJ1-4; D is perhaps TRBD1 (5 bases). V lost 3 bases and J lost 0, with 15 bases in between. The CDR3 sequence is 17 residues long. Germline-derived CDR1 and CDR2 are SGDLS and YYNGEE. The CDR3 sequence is CASSAVGGGTTNEKLFF. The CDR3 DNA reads TGTGCCAGCAGCGCGGTAGGCGGGGGGACAACTAATGAAAAACTGTTTTTT.

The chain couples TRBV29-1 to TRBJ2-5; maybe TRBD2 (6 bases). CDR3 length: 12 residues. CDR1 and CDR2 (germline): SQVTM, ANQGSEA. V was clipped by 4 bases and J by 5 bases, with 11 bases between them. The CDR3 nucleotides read TGCAGCGTTGTTCCGGGGGAGGAGACCCAGTACTTC. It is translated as CSVVPGEETQYF. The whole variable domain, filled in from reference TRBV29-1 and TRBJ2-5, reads SAVISQKPSRDICQRGTSLTIQCQVDSQVTMMFWYRQQPGQSLTLIATANQGSEATYESGFVIDKFPISRPNLTFSTLTVSNMSPEDSSIYLCSVVPGEETQYFGPGTRLLVL.

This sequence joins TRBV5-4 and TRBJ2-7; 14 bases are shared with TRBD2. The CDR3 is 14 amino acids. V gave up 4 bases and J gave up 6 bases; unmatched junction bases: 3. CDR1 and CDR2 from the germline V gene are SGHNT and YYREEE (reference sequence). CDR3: CASSGGLAGVEQYF. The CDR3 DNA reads TGTGCCAGCAGCGGGGGACTAGCGGGAGTCGAGCAGTACTTC.

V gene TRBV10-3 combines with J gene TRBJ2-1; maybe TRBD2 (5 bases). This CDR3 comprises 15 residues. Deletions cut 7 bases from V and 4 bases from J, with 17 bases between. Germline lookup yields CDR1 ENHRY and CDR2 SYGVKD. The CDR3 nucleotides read TGTGCCATCATGCAAGACGGGAAAAAGTACAATGAGCAGTTCTTC. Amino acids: CAIMQDGKKYNEQFF.